The entry below gives a single T cell receptor (beta chain) sequence along with its context. The record originates from a study of identical twins. MiXCR, applied by TCRdb to the 5' RACE reads, yields one record per CDR3 protein. The table includes fewer than 550,000 distinct CDR3 sequences, about 13% detected once. V was pared by 2 bases and J by 4 bases, with 10 bases of the junction left unmatched. This CDR3 is 16 amino acids long. CDR1 and CDR2 from the germline V gene are SGHRS and YFSETQ. This sample also belongs to another study, concerning yellow fever vaccine responses in identical twins.

The origin of this receptor is a woman between 18 and 29 years old in good health. Sequencing was performed on CD4+ T cells sorted from blood. This chain links TRBV5-1 with TRBJ2-3, with TRBD2 identical over 7 bases. The CDR3 nucleotides read TGCGCCAGCAGCTTACAAGGACTAGGTGAGGCAGATACGCAGTATTTT. Its translation: CASSLQGLGEADTQYF.